This TCR beta chain was sequenced for a study of regulatory T cells in long-lasting Graves disease. Study information: The criterion for persistent Graves' disease was over 5 years of antithyroid drugs with positive TSH receptor antibodies.

Time point described: persistent/refractory GD, antithyroid drugs over 5 years with positive TRAb. Extracted RNA from PBMCs served as the source of the TCR library. Broader study findings: Under persistent disease, TRBV28, TRBJ1-2 and TRBJ2-5 were used preferentially. Accuracy may have been reduced by the small sample size.

A few counts support this clonotype. What it recognizes is unknown. The CDR3 spans 14 residues. V lost 2 bases and J 4 bases, leaving 6 bases between the germline ends. The germline gives CDR1 MGHRA, CDR2 YSYEKL. iRepertoire HTBI primers and Arm-PCR of CDR3 regions built TCR beta libraries. From the multiplex PCR reads, TCRdb called clonotypes with MiXCR, one entry per CDR3 protein. The sample shows roughly 450,000 distinct CDR3 sequences, 20% to 25% of them seen only once. The chain combines TRBV4-1 with TRBJ1-6; D is perhaps TRBD1 (5 bases). The input for sequencing was peripheral blood mononuclear cells (PBMCs), taken when the disease was refractory, from a patient treated with antithyroid drugs. The receptor comes from a female donor with Graves disease. The chain's CDR3 is CASSQQGYNSPLHF. The CDR3, as DNA: TGCGCCAGCAGCCAACAGGGATATAATTCACCCCTCCACTTT.